The 2 T cell receptor beta chains below were found in one sample sequenced in a study of cytomegalovirus exposure and HLA in healthy donors. TCRdb's table, derived via immunoSEQ multiplex PCR, lists solely in-frame clones and lacks some. The sample consists of fewer than 200,000 clones, 85% of them appearing once. Sequenced sample: PBMCs. Receptors were obtained from a man aged 18 to 30 in good health and CMV-seropositive.

This chain uses TRBV4-1 with TRBJ2-7, with D uncertain. Germline CDR1 and CDR2: MGHRA and YSYEKL. Trimming removed 5 bases at V and 0 bases at J, with 8 bases between. The CDR3 extends over 13 amino acids. The CDR3 nucleotides read TGCGCCAGCAGCTCCAGGTACTCCTACGAGCAGTACTTC. Translation gives CASSSRYSYEQYF.

The CDR3: CASSPSRGIGEQYF. The CDR3 DNA reads TGTGCCAGCTCACCATCGCGGGGGATAGGCGAGCAGTACTTC. V usage is TRBV18 and J usage is TRBJ2-7, with 7 bases matching TRBD2. The length of the CDR3 is 14 residues. Germline CDR1 reads KGHSH; CDR2 reads LQKENI. V dropped 2 bases and J dropped 6; count of bases not matched to a gene: 7.